A single sample is the source of the 4 T cell receptor beta chains below, sequenced in a study of identifying expanded T cells in peripheral blood (dated by TCRdb to the late 2010s). Libraries were built with the immunoSEQ multiplex PCR assay. As stored in TCRdb, this immuneACCESS dataset retains in-frame rearrangements with V and J assigned. A fraction of the clones does not appear; measured against another copy, unresolved V genes explain less than half of the discrepancy, and the remainder lacks a known reason. The sample profile shows approximately 63,000 clones; 70% to 90% of them were found once. The ten biggest clones cover 4.7% of the sample. The sequencing input was blood. These receptors were collected from a person aged 18 to 75 in good health.

The chain has TRBV5-1 and TRBJ2-3, with no clear D. Germline CDR1 reads SGHRS; CDR2 reads YFSETQ. V was shortened by 4 bases and J by 1 base, with 10 bases between the two germline ends. This CDR3 has 14 amino acids. Written as DNA, the CDR3 is TGCGCCAGCAGCCTCACCGTGGGCACAGATACGCAGTATTTT. Residues: CASSLTVGTDTQYF.

The chain combines TRBV4-1 with TRBJ2-3; 8 nucleotides match TRBD2. The CDR3 loop spans 21 amino acids. The V gene's germline CDR1 is MGHRA and CDR2 YSYEKL. With V trimmed by 0 bases and J by 1 base, 18 bases remained unmatched. The CDR3 nucleotides read TGCGCCAGCAGCCAAGATAGGGAGCTAGCGGGTGAAAGTGGAGGCACAGATACGCAGTATTTT. Translated, it gives CASSQDRELAGESGGTDTQYF.

This sequence joins TRBV2 and TRBJ2-2; 8 nucleotides align to TRBD1. Germline-derived CDR1 and CDR2 are SNHLY and FYNNEI. The CDR3 contains 14 residues. V dropped 8 bases and J dropped 1; count of bases not matched to a gene: 3. CDR3 loop: CASGQGGNTGELFF. The CDR3 DNA reads as TGTGCCAGCGGACAGGGTGGGAACACCGGGGAGCTGTTTTTT.

The V gene is TRBV9, the J gene TRBJ2-7; 7 nucleotides line up with TRBD1. The CDR3 sequence is 14 residues long. V was pared by 0 bases and J by 6 bases, with 6 bases of the junction left unmatched. CDR1 and CDR2 (germline): SGDLS, YYNGEE. Written as DNA, the CDR3 is TGTGCCAGCAGCGTAGGACAGGGAATAGGCGAGCAGTACTTC. Translation gives CASSVGQGIGEQYF.